The TCR beta chain described here comes from a study of T cell responses to AZD1222 COVID-19 vaccine (dated by TCRdb to the early 2020s). About the study as a whole: AZD1222 recipients whose second dose came at about 4 weeks and those whose second dose came at about 12 weeks were combined into one group, since spike-specific TCR depth and breadth did not differ between the two schedules. A total of more than 230 trial participants underwent TCR sequencing, of whom about 200 had received two doses of AZD1222 and around 26 had received two doses of the MenACWY control vaccine. Trial participants were enrolled by age into subgroups of 18-55, 56-69 and 70-plus years, and about 150, 27 and 61 TCR-sequenced participants, respectively, were included in these subgroups.

The intended sense of this specimen's time point label: baseline before first vaccination. The vaccinee samples were drawn from two UK trials, COV001 and COV002, one of which was a single-blind randomized controlled phase 2/3 trial testing AZD1222 (ChAdOx1 nCoV-19) in healthy adults. For TCRbeta chain sequencing, PBMC samples were collected from trial participants at day 0 and at day 28 after the second dose. To note about this clone: Its antigen is still unknown. No much larger clone is present one base from it, and per-base qualities are unavailable.

The CDR3 runs 13 residues from the cysteine to the phenylalanine. Only the CDR3 portion is preserved as DNA: 39 bases, with reading frame beginning at the first base. The CDR3 regions of human TCRbeta chains were analyzed by immunosequencing. The paper's processing steps were these. TCRs in the repertoires were matched against a reference library of SARS-CoV-2-specific TCRs that had been generated with the MIRA antigen-specificity platform. Breadth was defined as the fraction of unique TCRs that were SARS-CoV-2-associated. Depth was defined as the fraction of total T cells that were SARS-CoV-2-associated. Using the MIRA data, every spike-specific TCR was mapped to the spike region that the TCR reacted to and assigned to either a CD4 or a CD8 class. Log10-transformed breadth and depth values were compared by one-way ANOVA with Sidak's multiple comparisons tests. TCRdb holds this immuneACCESS table with in-frame rearrangements only. Some clones are missing; in checked studies, unresolved V genes explain under half, and the rest has no known cause. Clone size and V and J calls were adopted from that table, with D and trimming inferred from the DNA. The sample contains 120,000 to 150,000 clones, 70% to 90% of them found a single time. The ten largest clones add up to more than 12% of the sample.

General study outcomes and caveats: Conclusions about previously exposed vaccinees are limited because only a handful of AZD1222 recipients were SARS-CoV-2 seropositive at baseline. After two AZD1222 doses, spike-specific TCR breadth and depth were significantly higher than at day 0 and than in MenACWY recipients. The vaccine-associated CD4 TCRs covered the entire spike protein, and the dominant responses fell in regions 160-218 and 743-854. In the small 56-69-year group, the increase in depth fell short of significance, most likely because of low power. Most participants were white British and females outnumbered males, and the authors suggested that clonal diversity may have been underestimated. Reportedly, almost half of the unique spike-specific TCRs recognized epitopes lying outside the regions that are mutated in the B.1.351 and B.1.1.7 variants. No day 14 peak-response samples were available, so repertoires were characterized only after the peak T cell response.

In this chain, TRBV21-1 is recombined with TRBJ1-6. TRBV21-1 is an annotated pseudogene. This receptor was obtained from an adult in good health. This specimen consisted of peripheral blood, obtained on day 0 of AZD1222 vaccination. The CDR3: CASSRGPNSPLHF. The sequenced DNA is TGTGCCAGCAGCAGGGGACCTAATTCACCCCTCCACTTT.